This paragraph reports one T cell receptor beta chain. The data originate from a study of blood T cells in healthy people across ages. The CDR3 loop spans 15 amino acids. Germline CDR1 DFQATT, CDR2 SNEGSKA (reference sequence). The V gene end was trimmed by 6 bases and the J gene end by 0 bases; junction bases not matched to a gene: 7. The authors ran a second PCR of about 7 to 11 cycles using a sample-barcoded 5' primer and a J-beta primer mix. TCRdb processed the 5' RACE reads anew with MiXCR; each CDR3 protein has one entry. This table holds about 400,000 distinct CDR3 sequences, about 52% found once. Donors gave roughly 9.1 milliliters of peripheral blood apiece.

The chain has TRBV20-1 and TRBJ2-5; 10 bases match TRBD2. The clonotype comes from a man in his 60s in good health. Sequencing was done on a sample of blood. DNA for the CDR3: TGCAGTGCCCCAACTAGCGGGACCTACCAAGAGACCCAGTACTTC. Translation: CSAPTSGTYQETQYF.